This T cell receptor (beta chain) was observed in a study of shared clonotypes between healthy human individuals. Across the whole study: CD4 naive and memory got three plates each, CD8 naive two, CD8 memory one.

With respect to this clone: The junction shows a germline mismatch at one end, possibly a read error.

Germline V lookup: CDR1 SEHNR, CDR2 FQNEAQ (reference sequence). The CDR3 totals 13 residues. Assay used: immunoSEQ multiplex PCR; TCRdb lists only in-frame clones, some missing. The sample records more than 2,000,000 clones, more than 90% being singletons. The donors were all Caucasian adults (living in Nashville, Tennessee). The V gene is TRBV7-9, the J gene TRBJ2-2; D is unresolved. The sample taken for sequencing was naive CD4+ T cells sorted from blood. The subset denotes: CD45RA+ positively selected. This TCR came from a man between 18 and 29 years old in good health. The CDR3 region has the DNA TGTGCCAGCAGCTTAGGGAACAACGGGGAGCTGTTTTTT. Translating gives CASSLGNNGELFF.